This entry concerns a single T cell receptor beta chain. Its antigen is still unknown. This record belongs to a study of graft-versus-host responses after intestinal transplantation. Study-wide context: The whole recipient group had anti-thymocyte globulin induction followed by tacrolimus and steroids for around 3 years. Findings of the study overall: Early HvG declines after transplant were associated with peak circulating GvH clone levels. GvH clones surfaced in recipient marrow, some emerging earlier in ileum or blood.

CDR1 and CDR2 from the germline V gene are GTSNPN and SVGIG (reference sequence). This CDR3 is 14 amino acids long. V lost 7 bases to trimming and J lost 3 bases; unmatched junction nucleotides: 8. The protocol was immunoSEQ multiplex PCR, while the TCRdb copy is restricted to in-frame clones and leaves out a portion. Of about 130,000 clones in the sample, around nine tenths were seen once. This chain links TRBV30 with TRBJ2-7, with 11 bases aligning to TRBD1. The sample consisted of unstimulated CD4+ T cells sorted from spleen or lymph node cells, taken before intestinal transplant. This clonotype originated in a human donor who received an intestinal transplant. CDR3 protein: CASQSGTGGYEQYF. Here the CDR3 DNA reads TGTGCCTCCCAAAGTGGGACAGGGGGCTACGAGCAGTACTTC.